The 2 T cell receptor beta chains below all came from one sample that was sequenced in a study of T cell repertoires in cytomegalovirus infection. These receptors have no identified antigens. TCRdb called the reads again in MiXCR, with one record for every CDR3 protein. The data hold approximately 910,000 distinct CDR3 sequences, with about a third observed a single time. The sequencing used cultured CD8+ T cells from PBMCs, collected from culture after CMV antigen stimulation. These receptors were obtained from a human donor in good health (CMV status not recorded). Some clones in this sample may be carry-over from other donors' samples.

This clonotype was found a few times. The chain is built from TRBV25-1 and TRBJ2-1; 7 nucleotides match TRBD2. Germline trimming cut 1 base from V and 0 bases from J; bases unmatched to any gene: 3. This CDR3 is built from 16 residues. The germline V gene encodes CDR1 MGHDK and CDR2 SYGVNS. CDR3: CASSESPGGSYNEQFF. As DNA, the CDR3 is TGTGCCAGCAGTGAATCGCCGGGGGGCTCCTACAATGAGCAGTTCTTC.

This clonotype was counted at least ten times. The chain combines TRBV7-9 with TRBJ1-1; maybe TRBD1 (6 bases). The CDR3 has 18 amino acids. V was shortened by 10 bases and J by 0 bases, with 27 bases between the two germline ends. Looked up from germline, CDR1 is SEHNR and CDR2 is FQNEAQ (reference sequence). As DNA, the CDR3 is TGTGCCACTCATAAAGATATGAGGGGGGGGAATATGAACACTGAAGCTTTCTTT. Translating gives CATHKDMRGGNMNTEAFF.